One sample yielded the 27 T cell receptor beta chains listed below, sequenced in a study of OX40 agonist ivuxolimab in advanced cancers. Library creation used the immunoSEQ multiplex PCR assay. TCRdb retrieved this table from immuneACCESS and kept in-frame rearrangements only. Not all clones are present; in checked studies, unresolved V genes account for under half, and no reason is known for the remainder. The sample table shows tens of thousands of clones, and 85% to 90% are seen once. 0.65% to 0.95% of the sample is taken by the ten largest. Sequences were derived from CD4+ or CD8+ T cells sorted from blood, sampled in a trial of the OX40 agonist ivuxolimab. These receptors all stem from an adult with an advanced solid tumor such as melanoma, head and neck, liver or kidney cancer.

The chain joins TRBV6-6 to TRBJ1-2, with D perhaps TRBD1 (6 bases). Germline V lookup: CDR1 MNHNY, CDR2 SVGAGI (reference sequence). The CDR3 runs 13 residues. V gave up 7 bases and J gave up 4 bases, with 13 bases separating them. CDR3 DNA: TGTGCCAGCAAGGTACAGGGCACCTATGGCTACACCTTC. Protein sequence: CASKVQGTYGYTF.

This clone has only one observation. The J gene is TRBJ1-4, the V gene TRBV6-5; TRBD1 is a possible D gene (6 bases). Deletions cut 7 bases from V and 8 bases from J, with 17 bases between. Germline CDR1 and CDR2: MNHEY and SVGAGI. The CDR3 length is 14 residues. The CDR3 nucleotides read TGTGCCAGCACAGGACCGGGGGGCAAAGAAAAACTGTTTTTT. Its translation is CASTGPGGKEKLFF.

The J gene is TRBJ2-5, the V gene TRBV4-3; D is perhaps TRBD1 or TRBD2 (5 bases each). The CDR3 has 15 residues. The germline V gene encodes CDR1 LGHNA and CDR2 YSLEER. Trimming cost V 0 bases and J 5 bases, with 13 bases left between them. CDR3 in DNA: TGCGCCAGCAGCCAAGATCTTGGGGGTGGCGAGACCCAGTACTTC. Encoded protein: CASSQDLGGGETQYF.

The V call is TRBV4-2, the J call TRBJ1-5; perhaps TRBD1 as D (5 bases). Trimming shortened V by 4 bases and J by 3 bases, and 16 bases separated the two germline ends. Looked up from germline, CDR1 is LGHNA and CDR2 is YNFKEQ. The CDR3 length is 16 residues. For the CDR3, the DNA is TGTGCCAGCAGCCTCCTCTGGGGGGTACCCAATCAGCCCCAGCATTTT. Translated: CASSLLWGVPNQPQHF.

The V and J genes are TRBV29-1 and TRBJ1-1; possible D gene TRBD1, 6 bases. The CDR3 is 14 residues long. CDR1 and CDR2 from the germline V gene are SQVTM and ANQGSEA. Trimming took 6 bases from V and 5 from J, leaving 19 bases between them. CDR3 sequence: CSVSKQGYVTEAFF. The DNA for the CDR3 is TGCAGCGTGTCGAAACAGGGTTACGTTACTGAAGCTTTCTTT.

This clone was seen once. This CDR3 reads CASSVLARTIPGELFF. The CDR3 DNA reads as TGTGCCAGCTCCGTTCTTGCAAGGACCATCCCCGGGGAGCTGTTTTTT. V usage is TRBV18 and J usage is TRBJ2-2; D is unclear. The V gene's germline CDR1 is KGHSH and CDR2 LQKENI. V was pared by 6 bases and J by 6 bases, with 20 bases between. This CDR3 region has 16 residues.

The chain couples TRBV28 to TRBJ1-3, with D unresolved. V was clipped by 2 bases and J by 2 bases, with 7 bases between them. Germline V gives CDR1 MDHEN, CDR2 SYDVKM. There are 14 residues in the CDR3. The CDR3 loop is CASSLVEAGNTIYF. Here the CDR3 DNA reads TGTGCCAGCAGTTTAGTGGAGGCTGGAAACACCATATATTTT.

CDR3 in amino acids: CAWSPPVSRYTF. The CDR3 DNA sequence: TGTGCCTGGAGTCCCCCGGTCAGTCGCTACACCTTC. This chain joins TRBV30 and TRBJ1-2; D remains unclear. The CDR3 is 12 amino acids. The germline V gene encodes CDR1 GTSNPN and CDR2 SVGIG (reference sequence). Trimming took 2 bases from V and 9 from J, leaving 13 bases between them.

This chain links TRBV6-1 with TRBJ2-7; D is perhaps TRBD1 (5 bases). Looked up from germline, CDR1 is MNHNS and CDR2 is SASEGT. The CDR3 totals 14 residues. Between the trimmed V and J ends, which lost 4 bases and 2 bases, there was a span of 12 bases. CDR3 loop: CASSGGRATYEQYF. The CDR3 DNA reads as TGTGCCAGCAGTGGGGGCAGGGCCACCTACGAGCAGTACTTC.

The chain recombines TRBV28 with TRBJ2-3; a weak D match, TRBD2 (5 bases). The V gene's germline CDR1 is MDHEN and CDR2 SYDVKM. V was clipped by 5 bases and J by 7 bases, with 13 bases between them. The CDR3 runs to 13 residues. The chain's CDR3 is CASSPDSLNTQYF. The CDR3 bases are TGTGCCAGCAGTCCGGACTCCCTAAATACGCAGTATTTT.

The chain recombines TRBV5-1 with TRBJ2-1, with 10 bases fitting TRBD2. In germline, CDR1 is SGHRS, CDR2 YFSETQ. With 2 bases clipped from V and 10 bases from J, the junction kept 9 bases outside the gene matches. CDR3 length: 15 residues. The CDR3 here is CASSFLAGASQEQFF. CDR3 bases: TGCGCCAGCAGCTTTCTAGCGGGAGCTTCCCAAGAGCAGTTCTTC.

The chain employs TRBV6-6 and TRBJ2-7; possibly TRBD1 for D (6 bases). Per germline, CDR1 MNHNY and CDR2 SVGAGI (reference sequence). The V end was cut by 0 bases, the J end by 6 bases, with 9 bases between. There are 13 residues in the CDR3. In nucleotides, the CDR3 is TGTGCCAGCAGTTACTCCAGGGGCATCGAGCAGTACTTC. Residues: CASSYSRGIEQYF.

V gene TRBV6-1 combines with J gene TRBJ2-7; 9 nucleotides line up with TRBD1. Germline trimming cut 6 bases from V and 4 bases from J; bases unmatched to any gene: 10. Germline-derived CDR1 and CDR2 are MNHNS and SASEGT. The CDR3 runs to 15 residues. The CDR3 region is CASSPGTGQLYEQYF. The CDR3 nucleotides are TGTGCCAGCAGCCCCGGGACAGGGCAGTTGTACGAGCAGTACTTC.

A single count supports this clone. V and J are TRBV10-1 and TRBJ2-5; D not certain. The CDR3 spans 14 residues. With 3 bases removed from V and 1 base from J, the gap between germline ends came to 9 bases. Per the germline V gene, CDR1 is WNHNN and CDR2 is SYGVQD (reference sequence). The CDR3 sequence is CASSDLKRQETQYF. As DNA, the CDR3 is TGCGCCAGCAGTGACCTCAAGCGCCAAGAGACCCAGTACTTC.

The chain employs TRBV15 and TRBJ2-7; D uncertain. V was trimmed by 0 bases and J by 5 bases, leaving 17 bases between them. This CDR3 contains 16 residues. The germline gives CDR1 LNHNV, CDR2 YYDKDF (reference sequence). The CDR3 nucleotides are TGTGCCACCAGCAGAGATCGTGGCGGAAGCCCCCACGAGCAGTACTTC. Its protein product is CATSRDRGGSPHEQYF.

The chain joins TRBV19 to TRBJ1-5; weak D call: TRBD1 (6 bases). V lost 8 bases to trimming and J lost 1 base, with 15 bases between them. The CDR3 loop spans 15 amino acids. CDR1 and CDR2 from the germline V gene are LNHDA and SQIVND (reference sequence). The CDR3 spells CASHLARGSNQPQHF. CDR3 in DNA: TGTGCCAGTCACCTGGCCAGGGGAAGCAATCAGCCCCAGCATTTT.

The gene calls are TRBV18 and TRBJ1-4; possible D gene TRBD1, 5 bases. V gave up 3 bases and J gave up 12 bases, with 11 bases separating them. The CDR3 loop spans 12 amino acids. The germline CDR1 and CDR2 sequences are KGHSH and LQKENI. The CDR3 loop reads CASSPRMGELFF. CDR3 bases: TGTGCCAGCTCACCCAGGATGGGGGAACTGTTTTTT.

The V and J genes are TRBV28 and TRBJ2-1; TRBD2 matches at 9 bases. The CDR3 covers 15 residues. Germline trimming cut 7 bases from V and 7 bases from J; bases unmatched to any gene: 11. Germline CDR1 is MDHEN and CDR2 is SYDVKM. CDR3 DNA sequence: TGTGCCAGCAATCGGCGGCGGGAGGGCCATAATGAGCAGTTCTTC. Encoded protein: CASNRRREGHNEQFF.

A remark on this clone: Sequence at one end of the junction differs from germline and may be a read error. The V call is TRBV11-2, the J call TRBJ1-3; D is ambiguous. The CDR3 extends over 11 amino acids. The germline CDR1 and CDR2 sequences are SGHAT and FQNNGV. This chain's CDR3 is CASSLVGRPNF. As DNA, the CDR3 is TGTGCCAGCAGCTTAGTTGGCAGGCCTAATTTT. Full variable domain (remainder filled in from reference TRBV11-2 and TRBJ1-3): EAGVAQSPRYKIIEKRQSVAFWCNPISGHATLYWYQQILGQGPKLLIQFQNNGVVDDSQLPKDRFSAERLKGVDSTLKIQPAKLEDSAVYLCASSLVGRPNFGEGSWLTVV.

The V gene is TRBV6-6, the J gene TRBJ2-7, with TRBD2 matching 7 bases. The V gene end was trimmed by 6 bases and the J gene end by 4 bases; junction bases not matched to a gene: 12. The CDR3 consists of 15 residues. Germline V gene data show CDR1 as MNHNY and CDR2 as SVGAGI (reference sequence). The CDR3 bases are TGTGCCAGCAGCTGGGGGTCTAGCGGTCTATACGAGCAGTACTTC. Its translation: CASSWGSSGLYEQYF.

The chain combines TRBV27 with TRBJ2-3; D may be TRBD1 (6 bases). V lost 6 bases, J lost 6 bases, and 16 bases lay in between. CDR1 is MNHEY, CDR2 SMNVEV, per germline (reference sequence). This CDR3 is built from 14 residues. This chain's CDR3 is CASSAGTLGDTQYF. The CDR3 DNA sequence: TGTGCCAGCAGCGCCGGGACATTGGGCGATACGCAGTATTTT.

V usage is TRBV23-1 and J usage is TRBJ1-1; 7 nucleotides match TRBD1. TRBV23-1 is noted as an ORF with a role that remains uncertain. The trim removed 7 bases at V and 4 bases at J, leaving 6 bases unmatched. The CDR3 runs to 13 residues. The CDR3 sequence is CASNRGAATEAFF. The DNA of the CDR3 is TGCGCCAGCAACAGGGGCGCCGCCACTGAAGCTTTCTTT.

V is TRBV29-1 and J is TRBJ1-1; D perhaps matches TRBD1 (6 bases). Germline CDR1 reads SQVTM; CDR2 reads ANQGSEA. CDR3 size: 13 residues. V shed 5 bases and J shed 7 bases, with 17 bases lying between them. The CDR3, as DNA: TGCAGCGTTTATCAAACCGCGGACAGTGAAGCTTTCTTT. It codes for CSVYQTADSEAFF.

The chain couples TRBV10-1 to TRBJ1-2; no reliable D call. The V end lost 2 bases, the J end lost 8 bases, and 6 bases lay between the germline ends. Germline V gives CDR1 WNHNN, CDR2 SYGVQD (reference sequence). The CDR3 contains 11 residues. CDR3 protein: CASSELGGYTF. The CDR3 region has the DNA TGCGCCAGCAGTGAGCTGGGAGGCTACACCTTC.

This sequence joins TRBV5-4 and TRBJ2-5; 10 nucleotides align to TRBD2. The ends lost 1 base at V and 4 bases at J; junction bases unmatched: 7. Germline CDR1 and CDR2: SGHNT and YYREEE (reference sequence). The CDR3 is 16 amino acids. CDR3 in amino acids: CASSLSLAGVGETQYF. CDR3 DNA sequence: TGTGCCAGCAGCTTGTCGCTAGCGGGAGTCGGAGAGACCCAGTACTTC.

The chain uses TRBV4-2 and TRBJ2-5; 9 positions agree with TRBD2. CDR1 is LGHNA, CDR2 YNFKEQ, per germline. CDR3 length equals 17 residues. V was clipped by 0 bases and J by 5 bases; unmatched bases: 10. CDR3 nucleotide sequence: TGTGCCAGCAGCCAAGATCTGGTTAGCGGGAGTGGGGAGACCCAGTACTTC. Its translation: CASSQDLVSGSGETQYF.

This chain joins TRBV5-1 and TRBJ2-2, with TRBD1 matching 10 bases. This CDR3 is 16 amino acids long. CDR1 is SGHRS, CDR2 YFSETQ, per germline. Trimming at V came to 4 bases and at J to 5 bases, leaving 8 bases not matched to a gene. CDR3 sequence: CASSPTGQGGTGELFF. Here the CDR3 DNA reads TGCGCCAGCAGCCCCACCGGACAGGGGGGGACCGGGGAGCTGTTTTTT.